A single sample gave rise to the 29 T cell receptor beta chains below, sequenced in a study of control samples from healthy donors and cancer patients. The assay was immunoSEQ multiplex PCR, and TCRdb's table has in-frame clones only and misses some. Counted here are more than 150,000 clones, over 90% occurring once; the ten biggest clones make up roughly 2.3%. Sequenced input: blood. These receptors came from a man in his fifties or sixties in good health.

Many counts were recorded for this clone. The gene calls are TRBV6-2 or TRBV6-3 and TRBJ2-3, with 8 bases identical to TRBD2. The CDR3 is 17 residues long. Trimming removed 5 bases from V and 1 base from J; junction bases left unmatched: 11. Germline V lookup: CDR1 MNHEY, CDR2 SVGEGT. This CDR3 reads CASSPRLRAGGTDTQYF. DNA for the CDR3: TGTGCCAGCAGTCCCCGCTTGAGAGCGGGAGGCACAGATACGCAGTATTTT.

The chain links TRBV28 to TRBJ2-3; TRBD1 agrees at 7 bases. After removal of 6 bases from V and 5 bases from J, the junction contained 8 bases not matched to a gene. CDR3 length equals 14 residues. From germline, CDR1 is MDHEN and CDR2 SYDVKM. CDR3 in DNA: TGTGCCAGCAGCCGGACAGGACGGGGAGATACGCAGTATTTT. Translated: CASSRTGRGDTQYF.

The chain employs TRBV20-1 and TRBJ1-2; D not certain. The CDR3 runs to 12 residues. With 3 bases removed from V and 2 bases from J, the gap between germline ends came to 7 bases. Germline V CDR1 and CDR2: DFQATT, SNEGSKA (reference sequence). The CDR3 DNA is TGCAGTGCTAGTGGCCAGAACTATGGCTACACCTTC. Residues: CSASGQNYGYTF.

The chain recombines TRBV5-1 with TRBJ2-6; D uncertain. Germline CDR1 is SGHRS and CDR2 is YFSETQ. The CDR3 has 16 residues. Trimming took off 2 bases at V and 0 bases at J, with 9 bases between the two ends. Written as DNA, the CDR3 is TGCGCCAGCAGCTTCCGGACCGGCTCTGGGGCCAACGTCCTGACTTTC. It encodes CASSFRTGSGANVLTF. Complete variable domain (other parts from reference TRBV5-1 and TRBJ2-6): KAGVTQTPRYLIKTRGQQVTLSCSPISGHRSVSWYQQTPGQGLQFLFEYFSETQRNKGNFPGRFSGRQFSNSRSEMNVSTLELGDSALYLCASSFRTGSGANVLTFGAGSRLTVL.

The gene calls are TRBV7-9 and TRBJ1-2, with D maybe TRBD1 (6 bases). CDR1 and CDR2 from the germline V gene are SEHNR and FQNEAQ (reference sequence). CDR3 length: 16 residues. V lost 3 bases to trimming and J lost 7 bases, with 21 bases between them. CDR3 residues: CASSFEGVPPRGGYTF. In nucleotides, the CDR3 is TGTGCCAGCAGCTTCGAGGGGGTTCCCCCCCGCGGTGGCTACACCTTC.

This clone was observed a single time. The chain couples TRBV19 to TRBJ2-7, with TRBD1 matching 8 bases. CDR1 is LNHDA, CDR2 SQIVND, per germline (reference sequence). CDR3 length equals 14 residues. V was clipped by 5 bases and J by 2 bases; unmatched bases: 5. CDR3 amino acids: CASSPDRGPYEQYF. In nucleotides, the CDR3 is TGTGCCAGTAGTCCTGACAGGGGACCCTACGAGCAGTACTTC. Full variable domain (remainder filled in from reference TRBV19 and TRBJ2-7): DGGITQSPKYLFRKEGQNVTLSCEQNLNHDAMYWYRQDPGQGLRLIYYSQIVNDFQKGDIAEGYSVSREKKESFPLTVTSAQKNPTAFYLCASSPDRGPYEQYFGPGTRLTVT.

The chain uses TRBV7-2 and TRBJ1-4, with a weak D call TRBD1 (5 bases). The CDR3 has 15 amino acids. V shed 1 base and J shed 5 bases, with 11 bases lying between them. Looked up from germline, CDR1 is SGHTA and CDR2 is FQGNSA. The CDR3 spells CASSLVGGGNEKLFF. The CDR3 DNA follows: TGTGCCAGCAGCTTAGTCGGGGGGGGAAATGAAAAACTGTTTTTT.

This clone was observed once. The chain carries TRBV18 and TRBJ1-1, with D possibly TRBD1 on 5 matching bases. The V gene's germline CDR1 is KGHSH and CDR2 LQKENI. V lost 0 bases and J lost 6, with 14 bases in between. The CDR3 sequence is 15 residues long. CDR3 coding DNA: TGTGCCAGCTCACCACCGCCGGGGGAAGGGCCTGAAGCTTTCTTT. Its translation is CASSPPPGEGPEAFF.

CDR3 protein: CASSLSRGGPSPLHF. CDR3 coding DNA: TGTGCCAGCAGCCTGTCCCGGGGGGGTCCTTCACCCCTCCACTTT. This chain joins TRBV3-1 (or the pseudogene TRBV3-2) and TRBJ1-6; possibly TRBD1 for D (5 bases). In germline, CDR1 is LGHDT, CDR2 YNNKEL (reference sequence). V lost 4 bases and J 9 bases, leaving 16 bases between the germline ends. The CDR3 sequence is 15 residues long.

DNA of the CDR3: TGTGCCAGCAGCAACAGGGGGAACACCGGGGAGCTGTTTTTT. Residues: CASSNRGNTGELFF. The chain joins TRBV6-5 to TRBJ2-2; 7 bases agree with TRBD1. Looked up from germline, CDR1 is MNHEY and CDR2 is SVGAGI. V was pared by 6 bases and J by 1 base, with 2 bases of the junction left unmatched. This CDR3 has 14 amino acids.

V is TRBV14 and J is TRBJ2-4, with TRBD1 matching over 8 bases. Germline CDR1 is SGHDN and CDR2 is FVKESK. Losses at the gene ends were 4 bases for V and 7 bases for J; bases not matched to a gene: 6. CDR3 size: 14 residues. CDR3 loop: CASSPWTGMNIQYF. The CDR3 DNA follows: TGTGCCAGCAGCCCGTGGACAGGGATGAACATTCAGTACTTC. The whole variable domain, filled in from reference TRBV14 and TRBJ2-4, reads EAGVTQFPSHSVIEKGQTVTLRCDPISGHDNLYWYRRVMGKEIKFLLHFVKESKQDESGMPNNRFLAERTGGTYSTLKVQPAELEDSGVYFCASSPWTGMNIQYFGAGTRLSVL.

The chain links TRBV24-1 to TRBJ2-7, with a possible D match to TRBD2 (6 bases). Trimming left V 9 bases short and J 5 bases short, with 16 bases between. CDR3 length: 13 residues. Germline-derived CDR1 and CDR2 are KGHDR and SFDVKD. Written as DNA, the CDR3 is TGTGCCACCCCGGGGGTAAGAAGCGACGAGCAGTACTTC. It translates to CATPGVRSDEQYF.

The CDR3 bases are TGCGCCAGCAGCTTGGCCCTAAGCAATGAGCAGTTCTTC. Amino acids: CASSLALSNEQFF. V gene TRBV5-1 combines with J gene TRBJ2-1, with no clear D. V was pared by 0 bases and J by 6 bases, with 7 bases between. CDR3 size: 13 residues. The germline V gene has CDR1 SGHRS and CDR2 YFSETQ.

Turning to this clone: A junction end diverges from the germline sequence, so it may reflect a read error. The chain links TRBV4-1 to TRBJ2-7; D call uncertain. The CDR3 totals 9 residues. From germline, CDR1 is MGHRA and CDR2 YSYEKL. CDR3 protein: CASSPRRTF. CDR3 nucleotide sequence: TGCGCCAGCAGCCCGCGACGGACGTTC.

The chain couples TRBV11-2 to TRBJ2-2; D is undetermined. This CDR3 is built from 13 residues. The germline V gene has CDR1 SGHAT and CDR2 FQNNGV. V lost 5 bases to trimming and J lost 6 bases, with 10 bases between them. The CDR3 region has the DNA TGTGCCAGCAGCCCTTCTCGTTCCGGGGAGCTGTTTTTT. Its translation: CASSPSRSGELFF.

This chain uses TRBV7-6 with TRBJ1-3, with unresolved D. The CDR3 loop spans 15 amino acids. Trimming took 1 base from V and 4 from J, leaving 11 bases between them. Germline V gives CDR1 SGHVS, CDR2 FNYEAQ. The CDR3 DNA sequence: TGTGCCAGCAGCTTAGACAGTCCCAACGGAAACACCATATATTTT. The encoded protein is CASSLDSPNGNTIYF.

The rearrangement uses TRBV5-6 and TRBJ2-3, with TRBD2 identical over 9 bases. The CDR3 spans 16 residues. The V gene end was trimmed by 0 bases and the J gene end by 6 bases; junction bases not matched to a gene: 8. CDR1 and CDR2 from the germline V gene are SGHDT and YYEEEE. The CDR3 reads CASSLEPAGGLDTQYF. As DNA, the CDR3 is TGTGCCAGCAGCTTGGAGCCAGCGGGAGGTCTTGATACGCAGTATTTT.

This clone has only one observation. The rearrangement links TRBV6-5 to TRBJ2-2, with 8 bases lining up with TRBD1. V lost 5 bases to trimming and J lost 7 bases; unmatched junction nucleotides: 9. The V gene's germline CDR1 is MNHEY and CDR2 SVGAGI. CDR3 size: 15 residues. In nucleotides, the CDR3 is TGTGCCAGCAGTAAGCCAGGGGGCGCATTCGGGGAGCTGTTTTTT. It codes for CASSKPGGAFGELFF.

J is TRBJ2-3 and V is TRBV7-9; 7 bases are shared with TRBD2. Trimming removed 1 base from V and 3 bases from J; junction bases left unmatched: 7. The CDR3 has 16 residues. The germline V gene encodes CDR1 SEHNR and CDR2 FQNEAQ (reference sequence). The DNA of the CDR3 is TGTGCCAGCAGCTTAGTCGGCGGGAGAACTACAGATACGCAGTATTTT. This gives the protein CASSLVGGRTTDTQYF.

The chain joins TRBV30 to TRBJ1-5, with D perhaps matching TRBD1 (6 bases). CDR1 is GTSNPN and CDR2 is SVGIG in the germline V gene (reference sequence). This CDR3 region has 15 residues. With 1 base removed from V and 0 bases from J, the gap between germline ends came to 10 bases. In DNA, the CDR3 is TGTGCCTGGAGTGGACAGGTCTATAGCAATCAGCCCCAGCATTTT. Its protein is CAWSGQVYSNQPQHF.

The CDR3 bases are TGTGCCAGCACGCAGGAGAACTATGGCTACACCTTC. This gives the protein CASTQENYGYTF. The chain uses TRBV2 and TRBJ1-2; D is ambiguous. CDR1 and CDR2 from the germline V gene are SNHLY and FYNNEI. Trimming shortened V by 7 bases and J by 2 bases, and 8 bases separated the two germline ends. The length of the CDR3 is 12 residues. Using reference TRBV2 and TRBJ1-2 for the parts outside the CDR3, the full variable domain is EPEVTQTPSHQVTQMGQEVILRCVPISNHLYFYWYRQILGQKVEFLVSFYNNEISEKSEIFDDQFSVERPDGSNFTLKIRSTKLEDSAMYFCASTQENYGYTFGSGTRLTVV.

The chain employs TRBV3-1 (or the pseudogene TRBV3-2) and TRBJ2-7; no firm D call. Trimming removed 4 bases from V and 0 bases from J, with 13 bases in between. The CDR3 has 15 amino acids. The germline CDR1 and CDR2 sequences are LGHDT and YNNKEL (reference sequence). The CDR3 DNA reads as TGTGCCAGCAGCCTACGAGGCACCAACTCCTACGAGCAGTACTTC. This gives the protein CASSLRGTNSYEQYF.

The chain joins TRBV2 to TRBJ1-2; 8 bases map to TRBD1. Germline values: CDR1 SNHLY, CDR2 FYNNEI. This CDR3 has 16 residues. Unmatched junction bases numbered 13, after V lost 8 bases and J lost 2 bases. The CDR3 is CASSLGQGGVNYGYTF. In nucleotides, the CDR3 is TGTGCCAGCTCACTCGGACAGGGAGGAGTCAACTATGGCTACACCTTC.

This clone was picked up a small number of times. The chain employs TRBV27 and TRBJ2-7; 7 positions agree with TRBD1. The CDR3 covers 15 residues. The germline gives CDR1 MNHEY, CDR2 SMNVEV (reference sequence). The ends lost 6 bases at V and 2 bases at J; junction bases unmatched: 10. The DNA for the CDR3 is TGTGCCAGCAGCTCCGACAGGGTGACGACCTACGAGCAGTACTTC. As protein: CASSSDRVTTYEQYF.

V is TRBV7-9 and J is TRBJ1-2; D not resolved. Germline V CDR1 and CDR2: SEHNR, FQNEAQ (reference sequence). Deletions cut 5 bases from V and 4 bases from J, with 11 bases between. The CDR3 runs to 13 residues. The CDR3 DNA follows: TGTGCCAGCAGCGCGGACGGGATCTATGGCTACACCTTC. Residues: CASSADGIYGYTF.

The chain is built from TRBV4-2 and TRBJ2-3; 13 nucleotides match TRBD2. Germline V gene sequence: CDR1 LGHNA, CDR2 YNFKEQ. The CDR3 is 16 residues long. After removal of 1 base from V and 6 bases from J, the junction contained 4 bases not matched to a gene. The CDR3 loop reads CASSQGTSGSQDTQYF. The CDR3 DNA sequence: TGTGCCAGCAGCCAAGGGACTAGCGGGAGCCAGGATACGCAGTATTTT.

This clone came up a few times. The CDR3 here is CASENLEDRGRGRPQHF. The CDR3 DNA reads TGTGCCAGCGAAAATCTGGAGGACAGGGGAAGGGGACGGCCCCAGCATTTT. The rearrangement joins TRBV28 to TRBJ1-5; 9 nucleotides line up with TRBD1. CDR1 and CDR2 from the germline V gene are MDHEN and SYDVKM. The CDR3 runs 17 residues. J was trimmed by 9 bases and V by 8 bases; bases with no gene match: 20.

The V gene is TRBV28, the J gene TRBJ1-1, with D hard to call. This CDR3 is built from 11 residues. V was cut by 6 bases and J by 7 bases, with 9 bases left in between. CDR1 and CDR2 (germline): MDHEN, SYDVKM. The CDR3 spells CASRLDGEAFF. CDR3 in DNA: TGTGCCAGCAGACTAGACGGTGAAGCTTTCTTT.

V is TRBV19 and J is TRBJ2-3; 8 nucleotides line up with TRBD2. CDR3 length equals 16 residues. The V segment lost 1 base and the J segment 1 base; nucleotides outside the gene matches: 4. Per the germline V gene, CDR1 is LNHDA and CDR2 is SQIVND (reference sequence). CDR3 bases: TGTGCCAGTAGTATAGCATCACTAGCGGGCACAGATACGCAGTATTTT. Amino acid sequence: CASSIASLAGTDTQYF.